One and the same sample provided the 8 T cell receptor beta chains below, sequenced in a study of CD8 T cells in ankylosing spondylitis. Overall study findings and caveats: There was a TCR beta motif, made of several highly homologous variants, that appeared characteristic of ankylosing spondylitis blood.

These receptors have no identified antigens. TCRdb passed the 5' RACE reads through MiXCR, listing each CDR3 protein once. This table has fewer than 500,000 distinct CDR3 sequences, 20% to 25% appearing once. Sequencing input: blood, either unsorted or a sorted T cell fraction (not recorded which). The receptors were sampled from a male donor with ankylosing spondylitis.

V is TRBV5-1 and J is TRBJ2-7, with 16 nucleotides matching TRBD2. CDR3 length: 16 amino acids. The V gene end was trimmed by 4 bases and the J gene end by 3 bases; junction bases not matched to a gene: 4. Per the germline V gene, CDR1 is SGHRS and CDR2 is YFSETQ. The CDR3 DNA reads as TGCGCCAGCAGCCCGGGACTAGCGGGAGGGCTCTACGAGCAGTACTTC. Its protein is CASSPGLAGGLYEQYF.

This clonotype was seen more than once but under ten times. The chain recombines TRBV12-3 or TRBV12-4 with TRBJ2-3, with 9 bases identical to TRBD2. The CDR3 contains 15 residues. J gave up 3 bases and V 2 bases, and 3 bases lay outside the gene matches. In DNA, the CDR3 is TGTGCCAGCAGTTTAATGGGACTAGCAACAGATACGCAGTATTTT. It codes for CASSLMGLATDTQYF.

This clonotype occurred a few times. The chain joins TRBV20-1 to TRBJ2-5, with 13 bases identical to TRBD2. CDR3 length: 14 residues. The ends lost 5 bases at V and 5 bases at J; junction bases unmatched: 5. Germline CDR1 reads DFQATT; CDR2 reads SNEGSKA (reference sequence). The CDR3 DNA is TGCAGTGCTGGACTAGCGGGAGCATCGGAGACCCAGTACTTC. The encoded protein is CSAGLAGASETQYF.

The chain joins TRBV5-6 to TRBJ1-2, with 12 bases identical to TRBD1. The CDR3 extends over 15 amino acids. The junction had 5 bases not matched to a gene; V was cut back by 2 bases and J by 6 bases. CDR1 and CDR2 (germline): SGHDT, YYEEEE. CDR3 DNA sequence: TGTGCCAGCAGCTTCCGGGACAGGGGGCATCATGGCTACACCTTC. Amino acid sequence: CASSFRDRGHHGYTF.

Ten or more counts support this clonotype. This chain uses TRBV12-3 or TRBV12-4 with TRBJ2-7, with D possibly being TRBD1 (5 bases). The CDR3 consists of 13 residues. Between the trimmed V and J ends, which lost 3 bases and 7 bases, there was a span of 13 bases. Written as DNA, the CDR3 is TGTGCCAGCAGTTTGAGTGCAGGGCGGGAGCAGTACTTC. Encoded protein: CASSLSAGREQYF.

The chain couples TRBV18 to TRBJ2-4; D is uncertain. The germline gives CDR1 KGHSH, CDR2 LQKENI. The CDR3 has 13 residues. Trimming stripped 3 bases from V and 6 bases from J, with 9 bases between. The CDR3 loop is CASSPFDPNIQYF. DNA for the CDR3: TGTGCCAGCTCACCTTTCGACCCAAACATTCAGTACTTC. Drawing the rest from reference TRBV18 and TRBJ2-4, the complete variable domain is NAGVMQNPRHLVRRRGQEARLRCSPMKGHSHVYWYRQLPEEGLKFMVYLQKENIIDESGMPKERFSAEFPKEGPSILRIQQVVRGDSAAYFCASSPFDPNIQYFGAGTRLSVL.

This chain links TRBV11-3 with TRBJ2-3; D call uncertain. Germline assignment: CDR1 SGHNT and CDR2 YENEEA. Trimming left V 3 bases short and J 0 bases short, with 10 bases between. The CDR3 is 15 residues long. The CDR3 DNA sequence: TGTGCCAGCAGCTTGGCTCGGTCTAGCACAGATACGCAGTATTTT. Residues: CASSLARSSTDTQYF.

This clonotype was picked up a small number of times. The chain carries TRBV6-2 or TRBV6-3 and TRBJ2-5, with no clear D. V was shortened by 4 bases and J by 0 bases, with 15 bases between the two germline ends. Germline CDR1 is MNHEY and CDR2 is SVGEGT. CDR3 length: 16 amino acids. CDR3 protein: CASSSPGLAHQETQYF. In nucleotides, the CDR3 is TGTGCCAGCAGTTCACCCGGATTGGCCCACCAAGAGACCCAGTACTTC.